This T cell receptor beta chain was profiled in a study of identical twins. The CDR3 totals 12 residues. The germline gives CDR1 LGHDT, CDR2 YNNKEL (reference sequence). Deletions cut 1 base from V and 6 bases from J, with 3 bases between. TCRdb reanalysed the 5' RACE reads using MiXCR and keeps one entry per CDR3 protein. Of 17,000 or so distinct CDR3 sequences listed, 69% are singletons. This TCR was sampled from a woman aged 18-29 years in good health. This table probably holds off-target reads from a library built for another chain. V gene TRBV3-1 combines with J gene TRBJ2-2; the D is unclear. Sequenced sample: memory (CD45RO+) T cells sorted from blood. This CDR3 reads CASSQGSGELFF. The CDR3 DNA follows: TGTGCCAGCAGCCAAGGCTCCGGGGAGCTGTTTTTT.